This T cell receptor (beta chain) was found in a study of CD8+ T cells in alopecia areata. CDR3 length equals 16 residues. Per the germline V gene, CDR1 is SQVTM and CDR2 is ANQGSEA. Deletions cut 4 bases from V and 0 bases from J, with 13 bases between. Extracted from the samples, RNA was reverse transcribed into cDNA to serve as the sequencing template. The data were produced by immunoSEQ multiplex PCR, yet TCRdb's version contains in-frame clones alone and is incomplete. The data show about 110,000 clones, 55% to 75% seen once. The sample comprised CD8+ T cells sorted from blood. The chain employs TRBV29-1 and TRBJ1-6, with D uncertain. This sequence originates from a human donor in good health. CDR3 loop: CSVGDEWSSYNSPLHF. CDR3 DNA sequence: TGCAGCGTTGGTGACGAGTGGAGCTCCTATAATTCACCCCTCCACTTT.